These T cell receptor beta chains were read from a single sample in a study of T-cell reconstitution after alpha-beta-depleted transplantation in children. TCRdb reprocessed the PCR reads with MiXCR, giving one entry per CDR3 protein. There are 450,000 to 700,000 distinct CDR3 sequences in the sample; around 27% occur only once, and 30% to 45% lies in the top ten. The input for sequencing was PBMCs, taken before TCRalphabeta/CD19-depleted stem cell transplant. Every receptor here comes from a boy under three years old with Wiskott-Aldrich syndrome, due to receive a stem cell transplant. CDR3s include the opening cysteine and the closing phenylalanine or tryptophan. A D gene is named only where the DNA matches it firmly. Clone size is stated in some rows and not others, as once, few, many or a class when expanded.

>TRBJ2-1|-|TRBV6-1|15|-
TGTGCCAGCAGTCGGAGGACTCAGCCCCTGGGTGAGCAGTTCTTC
CASSRRTQPLGEQFF
>TRBJ2-1|-|TRBV2|15|TRBD2
TGTGCCAGCAGGGACACTAGCGGGAGTGACAATGAGCAGTTCTTC
CASRDTSGSDNEQFF
>TRBJ2-6|-|TRBV28|18|TRBD1
TGTGCCAGCAGTGCTCTCGGGACAGGGTCCTCTGGGGCCAACGTCCTGACTTTC
CASSALGTGSSGANVLTF
>TRBJ2-1|few|TRBV12-3/TRBV12-4|12|-
TGTGCCAGCAGTTCCGGGGACAATGAGCAGTTCTTC
CASSSGDNEQFF
>TRBJ2-1|few|TRBV12-3/TRBV12-4|15|TRBD2
TGTGCCAGCAGCCTCACCGGACTAGCGGGCGATGAGCAGTTCTTC
CASSLTGLAGDEQFF
>TRBJ2-5|few|TRBV7-9|15|TRBD1
TGTGCCAGCAGCTACCGAAACAGGGGGCAGGAGACCCAGTACTTC
CASSYRNRGQETQYF
>TRBJ2-2|many|TRBV28|13|-
TGTGCCAGCAGTGGGGGAAACACCGGGGAGCTGTTTTTT
CASSGGNTGELFF
>TRBJ2-4|-|TRBV4-2|16|TRBD2
TGTGCCAGCTCATCGGGAGGGACCATAGCCAAAAACATTCAGTACTTC
CASSSGGTIAKNIQYF
>TRBJ2-1|-|TRBV12-3/TRBV12-4|15|-
TGTGCCAGCACCCCGGAGGGCCTCCTAGACAATGAGCAGTTCTTC
CASTPEGLLDNEQFF
>TRBJ2-2|few|TRBV20-1|15|TRBD2
TGCAGTGCCAAGCCTAGCGGGATAATGGCCGGGGAGCTGTTTTTT
CSAKPSGIMAGELFF
>TRBJ2-5|many|TRBV11-2|12|-
TGTGCCAGCAGCTTAGTCGCGGAGACCCAGTACTTC
CASSLVAETQYF
>TRBJ2-1|-|TRBV4-2|15|TRBD2
TGTGCCAGCAGCCAGACTAGCGGGAGTCGGTATGAGCAGTTCTTC
CASSQTSGSRYEQFF
>TRBJ1-5|few|TRBV28|16|TRBD1
TGTGCCAGCAGTTTGGGGACAGGGGCTTTTAATCAGCCCCAGCATTTT
CASSLGTGAFNQPQHF
>TRBJ2-3|-|TRBV5-8|13|-
TGTGCCAGCAGCTTGGGGGTCCACGATACGCAGTATTTT
CASSLGVHDTQYF
>TRBJ2-5|many|TRBV5-6|14|-
TGTGCCAGCAGCTTGGTTGCCAGGCAAGAGACCCAGTACTTC
CASSLVARQETQYF
>TRBJ2-5|-|TRBV5-1|15|TRBD2
TGCGCCAGCAGCTACACTAGCGGGGTGAGGGAGACCCAGTACTTC
CASSYTSGVRETQYF
>TRBJ2-1|few|TRBV2|15|TRBD2
TGTGCCAGCGGGGTAGCGGGGAATAAATACAATGAGCAGTTCTTC
CASGVAGNKYNEQFF
>TRBJ2-1|-|TRBV5-1|16|TRBD2
TGCGCCAGCAGCCGAAGACTAGCGGGAGTCGGAAATGAGCAGTTCTTC
CASSRRLAGVGNEQFF
>TRBJ2-1|-|TRBV11-2|14|TRBD2
TGTGCCAGCACAACCTTAGCGGGCTCATCTGAGCAGTTCTTC
CASTTLAGSSEQFF
>TRBJ1-1|-|TRBV4-1|15|TRBD1
TGCGCCAGCAGCCACAGGGGGCAAAAGGGCACTGAAGCTTTCTTT
CASSHRGQKGTEAFF
>TRBJ1-2|few|TRBV6-5|15|TRBD1
TGTGCCAGCAGTTCGACGCCTAGGGGGCCGGGAGGCTACACCTTC
CASSSTPRGPGGYTF
>TRBJ2-1|few|TRBV6-1|12|TRBD1
TGTGCCAGCAAGAGGGACAGTGGTGAGCAGTTCTTC
CASKRDSGEQFF
>TRBJ1-2|-|TRBV24-1|15|-
TGTGCCACCAGTGATTTGCGACCTACTAAACATGGCTACACCTTC
CATSDLRPTKHGYTF
>TRBJ2-7|-|TRBV6-5|14|TRBD1
TGTGCCAGCGCCGAACAGGGGGCGTTTCACGAGCAGTACTTC
CASAEQGAFHEQYF
>TRBJ2-6|few|TRBV10-2|14|-
TGCGCCAGCAGACGATACTCTGGGGCCAACGTCCTGACTTTC
CASRRYSGANVLTF
>TRBJ2-7|-|TRBV29-1|13|-
TGCAGCGCCGGCAGGGGTAGCTCCTACGAGCAGTACTTC
CSAGRGSSYEQYF
>TRBJ2-2|few|TRBV12-3/TRBV12-4|11|-
TGTGCCAGCAGTTTCCACGGGGAGCTGTTTTTT
CASSFHGELFF
>TRBJ1-2|few|TRBV10-3|13|-
TGTGCCATCAGTGAGTCCCTTTCTTATGGCTACACCTTC
CAISESLSYGYTF
>TRBJ2-1|-|TRBV5-1|13|TRBD2
TGCGCCACCGGGACTAGCGGGAGACTTGAGCAGTTCTTC
CATGTSGRLEQFF
>TRBJ1-5|-|TRBV18|13|-
TGTGCCAGCTCACTTAACAGGGAACAGCCCCAGCATTTT
CASSLNREQPQHF
>TRBJ2-1|many|TRBV3-1|13|-
TGTGCCAGCAGCCAGCTAGGCTACAATGAGCAGTTCTTC
CASSQLGYNEQFF
>TRBJ2-3|-|TRBV11-1|18|TRBD2
TGTGCCAGCAGCCCCCGGAAACTAGCGGGAGATAGGACAGATACGCAGTATTTT
CASSPRKLAGDRTDTQYF
>TRBJ1-5|-|TRBV7-8|12|TRBD1
TGTGCCAGCAGCCCCACAGGGGGGCCCCAGCATTTT
CASSPTGGPQHF
>TRBJ2-7|few|TRBV5-1|13|-
TGCGCCAGCAGTGCGGACGCAGGGCGGGAGCAGTACTTC
CASSADAGREQYF